This TCR beta chain comes out of a study of cytomegalovirus exposure and HLA in healthy donors. The PCR ran on 60 Vbeta and 13 Jbeta primers. The method was immunoSEQ multiplex PCR; TCRdb's version includes in-frame clones alone and lacks a portion of them. Here the sample spans about 150,000 clones, around 75% being singletons. General observations from the study: CMV serostatus stood as the only immune exposure information on hand. Fewer N-insertions (relative to the roughly 730-donor mean) were reportedly seen in an Asian-associated ancestry cluster in a later analysis. Apparent HLA restriction characterized most CMV-associated TCR beta chains in a later analysis.

Trimming cost V 3 bases and J 6 bases; bases outside gene matches: 2. CDR1 and CDR2 (germline): LNHDA, SQIVND (reference sequence). CDR3 length equals 14 residues. Comment on this clone: The target antigen is unknown.

The rearrangement links TRBV19 to TRBJ1-5; 10 nucleotides match TRBD1. The receptor comes from a woman between 35 and 50 years old in good health and CMV-seronegative. The material sequenced was PBMCs. DNA of the CDR3: TGTGCCAGTAGTATGGGACAGGGGAGTCAGCCCCAGCATTTT. Protein product: CASSMGQGSQPQHF.